Each of the 32 T cell receptor beta chains below was sequenced from the same sample in a study of OX40 agonist ivuxolimab in advanced cancers. The table came from immunoSEQ multiplex PCR; TCRdb's copy has only in-frame clones and leaves some out. The repertoire consists of fewer than 50,000 clones, with 80% to 90% occurring once and the leading ten covering about 16%. The starting material was CD4+ or CD8+ T cells sorted from blood, obtained in a trial of the OX40 agonist ivuxolimab. The receptor source for this set is an adult with an advanced solid tumor such as melanoma, head and neck, liver or kidney cancer.

V is TRBV9 and J is TRBJ2-4, with 7 positions matching TRBD1. The CDR3 spans 14 residues. V gave up 3 bases and J gave up 7 bases; unmatched junction bases: 7. Germline values: CDR1 SGDLS, CDR2 YYNGEE. CDR3 protein: CASSDIRTGNIQYF. The CDR3 DNA reads as TGTGCCAGCAGCGATATAAGGACAGGCAACATTCAGTACTTC.

The chain couples TRBV9 to TRBJ1-2; D is possibly TRBD1 (6 bases). The CDR3 is 14 residues long. CDR1 SGDLS and CDR2 YYNGEE come from the germline V gene. Trimming cost V 3 bases and J 8 bases, with 17 bases left between them. CDR3 amino acids: CASSADRSRRGYTF. CDR3 sequence (DNA): TGTGCCAGCAGCGCAGACAGGTCTCGACGCGGCTACACCTTC. The entire variable domain, with the rest obtained from reference TRBV9 and TRBJ1-2, is as follows: DSGVTQTPKHLITATGQRVTLRCSPRSGDLSVYWYQQSLDQGLQFLIQYYNGEERAKGNILERFSAQQFPDLHSELNLSSLELGDSALYFCASSADRSRRGYTFGSGTRLTVV.

This chain links TRBV5-1 with TRBJ2-5; D perhaps matches TRBD2 (6 bases). CDR1 SGHRS and CDR2 YFSETQ come from the germline V gene. The CDR3 is 17 residues long. Trimming removed 4 bases from V and 5 bases from J, with 24 bases in between. The chain's CDR3 is CASSPDDNGSFKETQYF. In DNA form, the CDR3 reads TGCGCCAGCAGCCCAGACGACAACGGGAGTTTTAAGGAGACCCAGTACTTC.

This clone was observed a single time. This chain links TRBV9 with TRBJ2-5; TRBD2 aligns across 9 bases. The V gene's germline CDR1 is SGDLS and CDR2 YYNGEE. This CDR3 spans 16 amino acids. V trimming: 3 bases; J trimming: 2 bases; junction bases outside the gene matches: 8. The CDR3 region is CASSALAGASQETQYF. CDR3 in DNA: TGTGCCAGCAGCGCTTTAGCGGGAGCTTCGCAAGAGACCCAGTACTTC.

This clone was seen just once. This sequence joins TRBV7-3 and TRBJ2-1; 13 bases agree with TRBD2. With 5 bases clipped from V and 10 bases from J, the junction kept 11 bases outside the gene matches. The V gene's germline CDR1 is SGHTA and CDR2 FQGTGA. CDR3 size: 16 residues. CDR3 region: CASSPSGLAGISEQFF. The CDR3 DNA is TGTGCCAGCAGCCCCTCGGGACTAGCGGGGATAAGCGAGCAGTTCTTC.

This clone appeared a single time. The rearrangement joins TRBV9 to TRBJ1-1; D is ambiguous. The germline gives CDR1 SGDLS, CDR2 YYNGEE. Deletions cut 0 bases from V and 2 bases from J, with 8 bases between. This CDR3 has 14 residues. The CDR3 protein is CASSVVEGNTEAFF. DNA for the CDR3: TGTGCCAGCAGCGTAGTAGAGGGTAACACTGAAGCTTTCTTT.

This rearrangement joins TRBV19 to TRBJ2-7; maybe TRBD2 (6 bases). In germline, CDR1 is LNHDA, CDR2 SQIVND (reference sequence). The CDR3 covers 15 residues. Trimming took off 7 bases at V and 0 bases at J, with 16 bases between the two ends. The CDR3 protein is CASTPRGTPSYEQYF. The CDR3 DNA reads as TGTGCCAGTACCCCTCGGGGGACTCCCTCCTACGAGCAGTACTTC. Drawing the rest from reference TRBV19 and TRBJ2-7, the complete variable domain is DGGITQSPKYLFRKEGQNVTLSCEQNLNHDAMYWYRQDPGQGLRLIYYSQIVNDFQKGDIAEGYSVSREKKESFPLTVTSAQKNPTAFYLCASTPRGTPSYEQYFGPGTRLTVT.

The chain combines TRBV7-9 with TRBJ2-7; D ambiguous. This CDR3 has 11 residues. Germline V gives CDR1 SEHNR, CDR2 FQNEAQ (reference sequence). Trimming removed 7 bases at V and 2 bases at J, with 6 bases between. The CDR3 nucleotides are TGTGCCAGCACCGGCGCCTACGAGCAGTACTTC. This translates into CASTGAYEQYF.

J is TRBJ1-5 and V is TRBV5-1; D remains unclear. The CDR3 sequence is 14 residues long. V was shortened by 4 bases and J by 4 bases, with 12 bases between the two germline ends. CDR1 SGHRS and CDR2 YFSETQ come from the germline V gene. The CDR3 is CASSPEGWNQPQHF. The CDR3 nucleotides are TGCGCCAGCAGCCCGGAGGGTTGGAATCAGCCCCAGCATTTT.

This clone was detected a few times. The V gene is TRBV27, the J gene TRBJ1-1; D is unresolved. This CDR3 is 14 amino acids long. The V end was cut by 3 bases, the J end by 3 bases, with 11 bases between. Germline CDR1 MNHEY, CDR2 SMNVEV (reference sequence). The CDR3 loop reads CASSLVGTDTEAFF. CDR3 nucleotide sequence: TGTGCCAGCAGTTTGGTGGGAACGGACACTGAAGCTTTCTTT.

The rearrangement links TRBV5-6 to TRBJ1-5; D not resolved. Trimming left V 0 bases short and J 6 bases short, with 13 bases between. Germline V gives CDR1 SGHDT, CDR2 YYEEEE. CDR3 length: 15 amino acids. CDR3: CASSLARESRQPQHF. The CDR3 DNA reads TGTGCCAGCAGCTTGGCGAGGGAATCGCGTCAGCCCCAGCATTTT.

The chain has TRBV6-1 and TRBJ2-2; no definite D call. The CDR3 is 11 residues long. V was pared by 5 bases and J by 5 bases, with 3 bases between. The V gene's germline CDR1 is MNHNS and CDR2 SASEGT. The CDR3 DNA follows: TGTGCCAGCAGTCCGACCGGGGAGCTGTTTTTT. It yields the protein CASSPTGELFF.

The V gene is TRBV5-5, the J gene TRBJ1-1; D gene ambiguous. With 0 bases removed from V and 8 bases from J, the gap between germline ends came to 11 bases. Germline lookup yields CDR1 SGHKS and CDR2 YYEKEE (reference sequence). The CDR3 runs to 13 residues. CDR3 residues: CASSLVSGIEAFF. The CDR3 nucleotides are TGTGCCAGCAGCTTGGTATCAGGAATAGAAGCTTTCTTT. The full variable domain, in which reference TRBV5-5 and TRBJ1-1 provide the parts outside the CDR3, is DAGVTQSPTHLIKTRGQQVTLRCSPISGHKSVSWYQQVLGQGPQFIFQYYEKEERGRGNFPDRFSARQFPNYSSELNVNALLLGDSALYLCASSLVSGIEAFFGQGTRLTVV.

The genes are TRBV7-2 and TRBJ2-3; D remains unclear. V gave up 6 bases and J gave up 6 bases, with 13 bases separating them. The CDR3 spans 13 residues. The germline gives CDR1 SGHTA, CDR2 FQGNSA. In DNA form, the CDR3 reads TGTGCCAGCAGGATACAGCCCGTGGATACGCAGTATTTT. Amino acids: CASRIQPVDTQYF.

The V and J genes are TRBV7-7 and TRBJ2-5; D possibly corresponds to TRBD1 (5 bases). The J call is in doubt because the DNA end fits TRBJ2-7 better. CDR3 length: 15 residues. CDR1 is SSHAT and CDR2 is FNYEAQ in the germline V gene (reference sequence). The CDR3 loop is CASSLSPGSPYEQYF. The CDR3 region has the DNA TGTGCCAGCAGCTTGAGCCCAGGGTCCCCCTACGAGCAGTACTTC.

The genes are TRBV29-1 and TRBJ2-5; 11 nucleotides align to TRBD1. The CDR3 is made up of 14 amino acids. Per the germline V gene, CDR1 is SQVTM and CDR2 is ANQGSEA. V gave up 6 bases and J gave up 5 bases; unmatched junction bases: 8. CDR3 bases: TGCAGCGTGGCCGGGACAGGGGGAGCCGAGACCCAGTACTTC. Protein product: CSVAGTGGAETQYF.

The chain uses TRBV19 and TRBJ1-1; D remains ambiguous. CDR3 length: 14 amino acids. The V end lost 6 bases, the J end lost 1 base, and 12 bases lay between the germline ends. In germline, CDR1 is LNHDA, CDR2 SQIVND (reference sequence). In DNA form, the CDR3 reads TGTGCCAGTAGGGAGGGTCGGGCGAACACTGAAGCTTTCTTT. Translated: CASREGRANTEAFF.

This rearrangement joins TRBV19 to TRBJ1-5; no definite D call. CDR1 is LNHDA and CDR2 is SQIVND in the germline V gene (reference sequence). Trimming cost V 10 bases and J 3 bases, with 10 bases left between them. The CDR3 sequence is 12 residues long. CDR3 sequence: CATQEYNQPQHF. CDR3 in DNA: TGTGCCACCCAGGAGTACAATCAGCCCCAGCATTTT.

The CDR3 spells CASSIPSGSGANVLTF. CDR3 in DNA: TGTGCCAGCAGCATACCCAGCGGCTCTGGGGCCAACGTCCTGACTTTC. The chain links TRBV5-4 to TRBJ2-6, with D maybe TRBD2 (5 bases). The germline V gene encodes CDR1 SGHNT and CDR2 YYREEE (reference sequence). The CDR3 length is 16 residues. V was clipped by 4 bases and J by 0 bases, with 11 bases between them.

The chain joins TRBV27 to TRBJ1-2; weak D call: TRBD1 (5 bases). CDR1 MNHEY and CDR2 SMNVEV come from the germline V gene (reference sequence). The CDR3 sequence is 13 residues long. V lost 4 bases to trimming and J lost 2 bases, with 8 bases between them. In DNA form, the CDR3 reads TGTGCCAGCAGTTCGGGACGGAACTATGGCTACACCTTC. Its protein is CASSSGRNYGYTF.

The table lists this clone with a count of one. The gene calls are TRBV9 and TRBJ1-5; D is uncertain. Germline CDR1 and CDR2: SGDLS and YYNGEE. The CDR3 length is 14 residues. V lost 4 bases, J lost 0 bases, and 8 bases lay in between. The CDR3 DNA is TGTGCCAGCAGCCCATGGGATAGCAATCAGCCCCAGCATTTT. Encoded protein: CASSPWDSNQPQHF.

In regard to this clone: Other DNA sequences in the same sample also yield this CDR3. The chain recombines TRBV7-9 with TRBJ2-7; TRBD1 aligns across 10 bases. J gave up 3 bases and V 5 bases, and 7 bases lay outside the gene matches. The CDR3 sequence is 15 residues long. Germline V gene data show CDR1 as SEHNR and CDR2 as FQNEAQ (reference sequence). CDR3 amino acids: CASSPSRTGGYEQYF. The DNA for the CDR3 is TGTGCCAGCAGCCCATCAAGGACAGGGGGCTACGAGCAGTACTTC.

This chain uses TRBV27 with TRBJ1-5, with a tentative D call TRBD1 (5 bases). The V end lost 1 base, the J end lost 9 bases, and 13 bases lay between the germline ends. There are 14 residues in the CDR3. CDR1 and CDR2 from the germline V gene are MNHEY and SMNVEV (reference sequence). CDR3 nucleotide sequence: TGTGCCAGCAGTTTATGGGGGTCTGGGGGGCCCCAGCATTTT. Translating it yields CASSLWGSGGPQHF.

The chain employs TRBV5-1 and TRBJ2-3, with D unclear. The germline V gene has CDR1 SGHRS and CDR2 YFSETQ. The germline V and J ends were trimmed by 0 bases and 6 bases, with 11 bases remaining between them. This CDR3 region has 14 residues. CDR3 sequence reads: CASSLETRGDTQYF. Here the CDR3 DNA reads TGCGCCAGCAGCTTGGAGACCCGTGGGGATACGCAGTATTTT.

The chain links TRBV7-6 to TRBJ2-1; 7 nucleotides align to TRBD2. Per the germline V gene, CDR1 is SGHVS and CDR2 is FNYEAQ. J gave up 7 bases and V 1 base, and 1 base lay outside the gene matches. The CDR3 extends over 13 amino acids. CDR3: CASSLVGGNEQFF. The CDR3 DNA reads TGTGCCAGCAGCTTAGTGGGAGGGAATGAGCAGTTCTTC.

The rearrangement links TRBV11-2 to TRBJ2-7, with unresolved D. V dropped 6 bases and J dropped 4 bases, with 13 bases sitting between them. CDR1 is SGHAT and CDR2 is FQNNGV in the germline V gene. The CDR3 sequence is 13 residues long. CDR3 bases: TGTGCCAGCAGTTACGATCCAACTTACGAGCAGTACTTC. This gives the protein CASSYDPTYEQYF.

Concerning this clone itself: A read error may produce the germline difference seen at one junction end. V and J are TRBV27 and TRBJ1-2; a weak D match, TRBD1 (6 bases). In germline, CDR1 is MNHEY, CDR2 SMNVEV (reference sequence). This CDR3 contains 13 residues. CDR3 sequence: CASAPGQNYGCTF. In nucleotides, the CDR3 is TGTGCCAGCGCCCCGGGACAAAACTATGGCTGCACCTTC.

The chain carries TRBV27 and TRBJ2-1; D perhaps matches TRBD2 (6 bases). Looked up from germline, CDR1 is MNHEY and CDR2 is SMNVEV (reference sequence). V lost 6 bases, J lost 7 bases, and 10 bases lay in between. CDR3 size: 12 residues. The CDR3 protein is CASSPGVNEQFF. The CDR3 nucleotides are TGTGCCAGCAGCCCGGGGGTGAATGAGCAGTTCTTC.

A single count supports this clone. The chain has TRBV5-1 and TRBJ1-4; D perhaps matches TRBD1 (6 bases). The CDR3 totals 15 residues. Germline CDR1 and CDR2: SGHRS and YFSETQ. V was pared by 4 bases and J by 7 bases, with 17 bases between. The CDR3 reads CASSPDRPPSEKLFF. Here the CDR3 DNA reads TGCGCCAGCAGCCCCGACAGGCCCCCATCTGAAAAACTGTTTTTT.

V and J are TRBV5-8 and TRBJ2-1, with D uncertain. Trimming removed 5 bases from V and 6 bases from J, with 18 bases in between. Germline CDR1 reads SGHTS; CDR2 reads YDEGEE. The CDR3 length is 15 residues. This CDR3 reads CASRALRSATNEQFF. The CDR3 nucleotides read TGTGCCAGCAGGGCCCTACGGAGCGCGACCAATGAGCAGTTCTTC.

The chain is built from TRBV28 and TRBJ2-2; TRBD1 is a possible D gene (6 bases). The V end was cut by 5 bases, the J end by 5 bases, with 15 bases between. The CDR3 runs 15 residues. The germline gives CDR1 MDHEN, CDR2 SYDVKM. In nucleotides, the CDR3 is TGTGCCAGCAGTCAAACGCCTGACAGGACCGGGGAGCTGTTTTTT. It specifies CASSQTPDRTGELFF.

This clone has just one count. The chain is built from TRBV10-3 and TRBJ2-3; TRBD2 matches at 10 bases. Per the germline V gene, CDR1 is ENHRY and CDR2 is SYGVKD. The junction had 5 bases not matched to a gene; V was cut back by 9 bases and J by 2 bases. The CDR3 runs to 14 residues. The DNA of the CDR3 is TGTGCCATAGGACTAGCGGCACCCACAGATACGCAGTATTTT. Translation gives CAIGLAAPTDTQYF.